The clone carrying this T cell receptor beta chain has a count of ten or more. The target antigen is unknown. Axillary draining lymph nodes of breast cancer patients supplied the node samples. The sample originates from a study of breast tumors, draining lymph nodes, adjacent tissues. A single record per CDR3 protein comes from TCRdb applying MiXCR to the multiplex PCR reads. Altogether some 170,000 distinct CDR3 sequences are present, 30% to 35% being singletons, with the ten largest covering around 4%. Study conclusions and caveats: Findings are consistent with lymph node origin and intratumoral expansion of most tumor T cells. Tumors had less TCR diversity than lymph nodes, more than nontumor tissue.

The sequenced material came from axillary lymph node tissue. The source is a female donor with breast cancer. Some clones in this sample may be carry-over from other donors' samples.

The CDR3 is CASSDEGGLAGGVDNEQFF. DNA of the CDR3: TGCGCCAGCAGTGATGAGGGGGGACTAGCGGGAGGGGTTGACAATGAGCAGTTCTTC. The chain links TRBV10-2 to TRBJ2-1, with 16 bases aligning to TRBD2. The CDR3 runs to 19 residues. Germline V CDR1 and CDR2: WSHSY, SAAADI. J lost 5 bases, V lost 3 bases, and 10 bases had no gene match.